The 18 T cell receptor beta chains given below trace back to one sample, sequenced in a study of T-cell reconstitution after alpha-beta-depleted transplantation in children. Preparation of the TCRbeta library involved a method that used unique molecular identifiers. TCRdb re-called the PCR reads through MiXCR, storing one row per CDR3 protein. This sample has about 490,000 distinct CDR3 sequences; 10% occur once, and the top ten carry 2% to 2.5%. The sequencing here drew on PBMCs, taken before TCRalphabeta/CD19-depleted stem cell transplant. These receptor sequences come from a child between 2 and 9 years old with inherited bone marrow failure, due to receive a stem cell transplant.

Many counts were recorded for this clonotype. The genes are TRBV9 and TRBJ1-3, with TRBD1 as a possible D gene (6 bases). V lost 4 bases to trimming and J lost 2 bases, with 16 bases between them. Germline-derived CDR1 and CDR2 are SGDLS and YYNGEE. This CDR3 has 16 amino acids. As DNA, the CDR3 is TGTGCCAGCAGCTCACACAGGGTTGATCCTGGAAACACCATATATTTT. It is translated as CASSSHRVDPGNTIYF.

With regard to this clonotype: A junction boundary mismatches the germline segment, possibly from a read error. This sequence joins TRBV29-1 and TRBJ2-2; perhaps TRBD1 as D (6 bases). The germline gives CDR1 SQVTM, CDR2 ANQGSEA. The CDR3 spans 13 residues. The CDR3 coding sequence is TGCAGCGTTGACACAGGGAACGCCGGGGAGCTGTTTTTT. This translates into CSVDTGNAGELFF.

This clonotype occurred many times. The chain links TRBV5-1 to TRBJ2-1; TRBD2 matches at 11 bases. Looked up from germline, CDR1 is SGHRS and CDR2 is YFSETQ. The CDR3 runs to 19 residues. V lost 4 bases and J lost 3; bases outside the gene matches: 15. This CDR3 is CASSLRPGSGRAFYNEQFF. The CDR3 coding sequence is TGCGCCAGCAGCCTAAGACCGGGTAGCGGGAGGGCCTTCTACAATGAGCAGTTCTTC.

CDR3 DNA sequence: TGCAGTGCACCGACGGCCTACCCCCGATACGAGCAGTACTTC. This encodes CSAPTAYPRYEQYF. This sequence joins TRBV20-1 and TRBJ2-7; D uncertain. Germline V lookup: CDR1 DFQATT, CDR2 SNEGSKA (reference sequence). This CDR3 has 14 residues. V lost 6 bases to trimming and J lost 4 bases, with 19 bases between them.

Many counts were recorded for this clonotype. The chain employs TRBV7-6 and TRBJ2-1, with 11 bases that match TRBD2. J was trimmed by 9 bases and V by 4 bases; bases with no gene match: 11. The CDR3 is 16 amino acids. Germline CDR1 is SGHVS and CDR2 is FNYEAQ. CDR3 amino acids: CASSSFSGRAKTEQFF. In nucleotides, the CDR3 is TGTGCCAGCAGCTCCTTTAGCGGGAGGGCCAAGACTGAGCAGTTCTTC.

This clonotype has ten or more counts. The CDR3, as DNA: TGTGCCAGCAGTTTAGCGCGGGGTACTGAGCAGTTCTTC. Protein: CASSLARGTEQFF. The chain uses TRBV12-3 or TRBV12-4 and TRBJ2-1; maybe TRBD2 (6 bases). The V gene lost 0 bases and the J gene lost 9 bases, with 9 bases spanning the gap. The CDR3 totals 13 residues.

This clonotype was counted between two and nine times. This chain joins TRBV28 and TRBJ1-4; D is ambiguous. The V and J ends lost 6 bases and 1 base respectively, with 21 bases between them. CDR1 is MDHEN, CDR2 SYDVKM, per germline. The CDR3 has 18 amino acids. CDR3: CASRSLGRYPRTNEKLFF. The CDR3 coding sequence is TGTGCCAGCAGGTCCCTGGGCCGCTACCCTCGAACTAATGAAAAACTGTTTTTT.

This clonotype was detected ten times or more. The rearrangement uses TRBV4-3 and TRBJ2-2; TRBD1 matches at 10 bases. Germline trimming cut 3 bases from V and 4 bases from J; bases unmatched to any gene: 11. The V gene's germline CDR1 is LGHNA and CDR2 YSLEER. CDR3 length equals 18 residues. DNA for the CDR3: TGCGCCAGCAGCCATTTCCCGCCCGGGACAGGGGTCACCGGGGAGCTGTTTTTT. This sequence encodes CASSHFPPGTGVTGELFF.

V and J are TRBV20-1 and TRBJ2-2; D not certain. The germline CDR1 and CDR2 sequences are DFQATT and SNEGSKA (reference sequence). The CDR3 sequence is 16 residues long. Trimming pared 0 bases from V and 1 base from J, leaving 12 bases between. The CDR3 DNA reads TGCAGTGCTAGAGATACCCTGGCTTTGAACACCGGGGAGCTGTTTTTT. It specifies CSARDTLALNTGELFF.

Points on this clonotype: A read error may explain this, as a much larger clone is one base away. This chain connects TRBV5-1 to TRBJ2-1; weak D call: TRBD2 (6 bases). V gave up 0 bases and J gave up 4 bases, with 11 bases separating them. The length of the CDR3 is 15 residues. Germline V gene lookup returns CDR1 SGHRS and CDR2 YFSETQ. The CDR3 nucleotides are TGCGCCAGCAGCTTGGGCGGGATTCTGTACAATGAGCAGTTCTTC. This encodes CASSLGGILYNEQFF.

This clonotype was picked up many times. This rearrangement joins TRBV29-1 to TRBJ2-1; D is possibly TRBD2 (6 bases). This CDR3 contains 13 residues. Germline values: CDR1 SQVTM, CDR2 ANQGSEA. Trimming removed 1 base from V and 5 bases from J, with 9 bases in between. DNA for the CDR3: TGCAGCGTTGAAGTGTGGGGGGACAATGAGCAGTTCTTC. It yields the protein CSVEVWGDNEQFF.

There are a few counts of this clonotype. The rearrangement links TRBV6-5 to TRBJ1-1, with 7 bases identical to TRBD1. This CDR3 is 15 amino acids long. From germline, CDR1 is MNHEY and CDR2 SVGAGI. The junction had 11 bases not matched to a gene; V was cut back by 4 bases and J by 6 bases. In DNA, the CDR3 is TGTGCCAGCAGTTCCTCAGGGGGTCCCAGGGCTGAAGCTTTCTTT. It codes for CASSSSGGPRAEAFF.

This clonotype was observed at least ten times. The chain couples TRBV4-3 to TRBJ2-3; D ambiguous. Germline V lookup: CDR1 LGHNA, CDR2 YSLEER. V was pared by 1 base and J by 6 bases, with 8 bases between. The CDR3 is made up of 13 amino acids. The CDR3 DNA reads TGCGCCAGCAGCCAAGCCTTCTTGGATACGCAGTATTTT. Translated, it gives CASSQAFLDTQYF.

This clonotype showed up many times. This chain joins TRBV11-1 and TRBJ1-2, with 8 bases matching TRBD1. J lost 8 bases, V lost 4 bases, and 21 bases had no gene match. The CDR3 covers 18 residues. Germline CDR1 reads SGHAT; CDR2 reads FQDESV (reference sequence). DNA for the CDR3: TGTGCCAGCAGCTCTCTAAGGGGCAGGGGGCGTCGATTGGAAGGCTACACCTTC. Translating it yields CASSSLRGRGRRLEGYTF.

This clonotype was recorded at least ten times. The CDR3 sequence: CASSVEPVWSYNEQFF. CDR3 nucleotide sequence: TGTGCCAGCAGCGTAGAGCCCGTATGGTCCTACAATGAGCAGTTCTTC. The chain carries TRBV9 and TRBJ2-1; D is unresolved. The germline V gene encodes CDR1 SGDLS and CDR2 YYNGEE. There are 16 residues in the CDR3. V dropped 0 bases and J dropped 1 base, with 11 bases sitting between them.

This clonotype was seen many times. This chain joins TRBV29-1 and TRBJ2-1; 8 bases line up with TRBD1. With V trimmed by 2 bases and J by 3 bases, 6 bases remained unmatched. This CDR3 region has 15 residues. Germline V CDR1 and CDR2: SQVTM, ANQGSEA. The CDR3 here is CSVEQTGAIYNEQFF. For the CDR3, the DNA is TGCAGCGTTGAACAGACAGGGGCCATCTACAATGAGCAGTTCTTC.

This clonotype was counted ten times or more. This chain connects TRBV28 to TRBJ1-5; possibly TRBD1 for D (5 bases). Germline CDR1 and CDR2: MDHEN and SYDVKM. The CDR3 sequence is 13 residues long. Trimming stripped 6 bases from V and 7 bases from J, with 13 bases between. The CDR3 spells CASRQAEGQPQHF. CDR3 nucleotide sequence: TGTGCCAGCAGACAGGCTGAGGGCCAGCCCCAGCATTTT.

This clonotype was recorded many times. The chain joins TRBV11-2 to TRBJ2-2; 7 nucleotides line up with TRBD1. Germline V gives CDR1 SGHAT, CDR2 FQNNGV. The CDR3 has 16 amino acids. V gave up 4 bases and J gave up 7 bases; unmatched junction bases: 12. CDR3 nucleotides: TGTGCCAGCAGCTGGGACAGCGTAATAAGAAGCGGGGAGCTGTTTTTT. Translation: CASSWDSVIRSGELFF.